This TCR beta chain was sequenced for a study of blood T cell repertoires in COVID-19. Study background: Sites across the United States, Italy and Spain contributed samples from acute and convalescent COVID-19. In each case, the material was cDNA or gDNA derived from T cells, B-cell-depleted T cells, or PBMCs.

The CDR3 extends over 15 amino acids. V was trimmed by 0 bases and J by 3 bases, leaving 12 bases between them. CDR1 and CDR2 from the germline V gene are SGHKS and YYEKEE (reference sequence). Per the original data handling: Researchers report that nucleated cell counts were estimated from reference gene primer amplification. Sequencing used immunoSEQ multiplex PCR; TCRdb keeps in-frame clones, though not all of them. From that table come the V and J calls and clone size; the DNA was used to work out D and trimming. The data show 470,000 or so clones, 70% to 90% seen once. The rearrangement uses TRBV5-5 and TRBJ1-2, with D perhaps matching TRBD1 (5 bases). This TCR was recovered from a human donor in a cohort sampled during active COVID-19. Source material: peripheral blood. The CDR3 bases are TGTGCCAGCAGCTTGGGGGGAGGGACCGACTATGGCTACACCTTC. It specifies CASSLGGGTDYGYTF.